This TCR beta chain was identified in a study of T cell responses to AZD1222 COVID-19 vaccine. Comment on this clone: Its antigen remains unidentified.

The CDR3 has 17 residues. V lost 5 bases and J 0 bases, leaving 17 bases between the germline ends. CDR1 and CDR2 (germline): SEHNR, FQNEAQ (reference sequence). Produced via immunoSEQ multiplex PCR; TCRdb's table is partial and in-frame only. The data hold about 130,000 clones, with around 92% observed a single time. Findings and caveats of the study: Repertoire samples came only from after the peak T cell response. Regions left unmutated in variants are reportedly the target of nearly half of spike-specific TCRs. Across the whole spike, CD4 TCRs peaked at regions 160-218 and 743-854.

This clonotype was obtained from an adult who received the AZD1222 COVID-19 vaccine. The V gene is TRBV7-9, the J gene TRBJ2-4; tentative D call: TRBD1 (5 bases). The sample here was peripheral blood, taken 28 days after the second AZD1222 dose. The CDR3 DNA follows: TGTGCCAGCAGCCCAAAAGACAGCCCTCTAGCCAAAAACATTCAGTACTTC. Translation gives CASSPKDSPLAKNIQYF.